These T cell receptor beta chains were read from a single sample in a study of T cell changes during pregnancy in multiple sclerosis. Using immunoSEQ multiplex PCR, the repertoire was profiled, and TCRdb retains in-frame clones only, with some absent. Altogether some 61,000 clones are present, roughly nine tenths being singletons, with the ten largest covering 0.65% to 0.9%. The sequenced sample was peripheral blood, obtained in the second trimester of pregnancy. These receptors were collected from a female donor with multiple sclerosis, enrolled in a pregnancy study. Each CDR3 is given with its conserved first and last residue. Rows give clone size only sometimes, using once, few, many, or a class for an expanded clone.

j_call clone_size cdr3_length v_call cdr3_aa
TRBJ2-1 . 13 TRBV6-5 CASTGLAGVPQFF
TRBJ1-2 once 13 TRBV29-1 CSGKTGGPYGYTF
TRBJ2-7 . 14 TRBV7-9 CASSHQRLTYEQYF
TRBJ2-7 . 16 TRBV18 CASSPFSSVLPYEQYF
TRBJ1-1 . 13 TRBV7-3 CASSVTFRTEAFF
TRBJ2-3 . 16 TRBV5-1 CASSQLAGGPADTQYF
TRBJ2-2 . 13 TRBV19 CASQRELTGELFF
TRBJ2-6 . 18 TRBV7-2 CASSLSGQGFSGANVLTF
TRBJ2-5 once 16 TRBV5-1 CASSSGRRAGEETQYF
TRBJ2-3 . 15 TRBV7-2 CASSLGAGGTDTQYF
TRBJ2-5 . 12 TRBV29-1 CSVRTGEETQYF
TRBJ1-1 . 13 TRBV30 CAWSVALNTEAFF
TRBJ2-1 . 15 TRBV7-6 CASSLFITQGLEQFF
TRBJ2-2 . 16 TRBV13 CASSRGLGASTGELFF
TRBJ2-2 . 13 TRBV29-1 CSVEKTGSGELFF
TRBJ2-3 . 15 TRBV7-3 CASSLIGSRGDTQYF